These 31 T cell receptor beta chains were sequenced from one sample in a study of shared clonotypes between healthy human individuals. TCRdb's table, derived via immunoSEQ multiplex PCR, lists solely in-frame clones and lacks some. The repertoire holds under 600,000 clones, with roughly 97% as singletons. The sequenced sample consisted of naive CD4+ T cells sorted from blood. Subset given: CD45RA+ positively selected. These receptors were obtained from a woman under 40 in good health.

The chain combines TRBV28 with TRBJ1-2, with 7 bases matching TRBD1. From germline, CDR1 is MDHEN and CDR2 SYDVKM. V lost 5 bases and J lost 4; bases outside the gene matches: 4. The CDR3 is 13 residues long. CDR3 sequence (DNA): TGTGCCAGCAGTACGGGACAGCCCTATGGCTACACCTTC. Translation: CASSTGQPYGYTF.

The chain employs TRBV7-2 and TRBJ2-3; either TRBD1 or TRBD2 may fit D (5 bases each). Trimming cost V 4 bases and J 4 bases, with 18 bases left between them. Germline lookup yields CDR1 SGHTA and CDR2 FQGNSA. The CDR3 sequence is 16 residues long. CDR3: CASSSSGTRMADTQYF. CDR3 in DNA: TGTGCCAGCAGCTCGTCCGGGACCAGGATGGCAGATACGCAGTATTTT. Full variable domain (rest looked up from reference TRBV7-2 and TRBJ2-3): GAGVSQSPSNKVTEKGKDVELRCDPISGHTALYWYRQSLGQGLEFLIYFQGNSAPDKSGLPSDRFSAERTGGSVSTLTIQRTQQEDSAVYLCASSSSGTRMADTQYFGPGTRLTVL.

The chain is built from TRBV5-1 and TRBJ2-1; TRBD2 aligns across 14 bases. Trimming at V came to 0 bases and at J to 8 bases, leaving 19 bases not matched to a gene. Germline V gives CDR1 SGHRS, CDR2 YFSETQ. The CDR3 length is 21 residues. The CDR3 sequence: CASSLERYKLTSGRGYDEQFF. For the CDR3, the DNA is TGCGCCAGCAGCTTGGAACGCTACAAATTGACTAGCGGGAGGGGATATGATGAGCAGTTCTTC.

The genes are TRBV5-1 and TRBJ2-7; 11 nucleotides match TRBD2. Trimming removed 6 bases from V and 2 bases from J; junction bases left unmatched: 7. The CDR3 runs to 15 residues. Per the germline V gene, CDR1 is SGHRS and CDR2 is YFSETQ. Here the CDR3 reads CASIPGLAVPYEQYF. In DNA form, the CDR3 reads TGCGCCAGCATCCCGGGACTAGCGGTCCCCTACGAGCAGTACTTC.

The chain is built from TRBV10-3 and TRBJ2-5; D possibly corresponds to TRBD1 (6 bases). CDR1 and CDR2 from the germline V gene are ENHRY and SYGVKD. V dropped 6 bases and J dropped 1 base, with 12 bases sitting between them. The CDR3 is 14 residues long. Here the CDR3 DNA reads TGTGCCATCAGGCCAGGGGTAGGCCAAGAGACCCAGTACTTC. It is translated as CAIRPGVGQETQYF.

This clone was observed once. The V call is TRBV5-1, the J call TRBJ2-7, with 9 bases aligning to TRBD1. Trimming cost V 8 bases and J 2 bases; bases outside gene matches: 8. CDR1 and CDR2 from the germline V gene are SGHRS and YFSETQ. The CDR3 is 14 residues long. CDR3 region: CASCPGQGPYEQYF. The CDR3 DNA is TGCGCCAGTTGTCCGGGACAGGGACCCTACGAGCAGTACTTC.

The sample holds one count of this clone. The chain has TRBV28 and TRBJ2-1; D is unresolved. V lost 6 bases and J 11 bases, leaving 17 bases between the germline ends. From germline, CDR1 is MDHEN and CDR2 SYDVKM. The CDR3 spans 13 residues. CDR3 loop: CASSLQPGLQQFF. The DNA for the CDR3 is TGTGCCAGCAGCTTGCAGCCGGGCCTCCAGCAGTTCTTC.

The gene calls are TRBV6-1 and TRBJ2-7; the D is unclear. Trimming left V 4 bases short and J 3 bases short, with 10 bases between. The germline V gene has CDR1 MNHNS and CDR2 SASEGT. The CDR3 spans 13 residues. For the CDR3, the DNA is TGTGCCAGCAGTGGGATACCTAGCTACGAGCAGTACTTC. It translates to CASSGIPSYEQYF.

The chain combines TRBV19 with TRBJ1-1, with D possibly being TRBD1 (5 bases). Per germline, CDR1 LNHDA and CDR2 SQIVND (reference sequence). This CDR3 has 14 amino acids. Trimming stripped 7 bases from V and 5 bases from J, with 17 bases between. Here the CDR3 DNA reads TGTGCCAGTAAGGTCTTAGGGGCGGTTACTGAAGCTTTCTTT. Translating it yields CASKVLGAVTEAFF.

The V and J genes are TRBV5-5 and TRBJ2-5; tentatively, D is TRBD1 (5 bases). The CDR3 runs to 13 residues. Trimming stripped 4 bases from V and 1 base from J, with 8 bases between. The germline gives CDR1 SGHKS, CDR2 YYEKEE (reference sequence). The CDR3 bases are TGTGCCAGCAGCGTTCAGGGCCAAGAGACCCAGTACTTC. This codes for CASSVQGQETQYF.

V usage is TRBV15 and J usage is TRBJ1-1, with TRBD1 matching over 7 bases. Per the germline V gene, CDR1 is LNHNV and CDR2 is YYDKDF (reference sequence). This CDR3 spans 14 amino acids. The J segment lost 5 bases and the V segment lost 5 bases, leaving 8 bases of the junction unmatched. This CDR3 is CATSGRQGGTEAFF. The CDR3 DNA follows: TGTGCCACCAGCGGTCGACAGGGTGGGACTGAAGCTTTCTTT.

The V and J genes are TRBV6-1 and TRBJ2-6, with TRBD1 matching over 11 bases. The CDR3 runs to 20 residues. The V segment lost 1 base and the J segment 2 bases; nucleotides outside the gene matches: 10. Germline CDR1 reads MNHNS; CDR2 reads SASEGT. CDR3 nucleotide sequence: TGTGCCAGCAGTGAAGGGTTCTGGCCGGGACAGGGGGCTGGGGCCAACGTCCTGACTTTC. This codes for CASSEGFWPGQGAGANVLTF.

The rearrangement links TRBV5-1 to TRBJ2-3; the match to TRBD2 covers 14 bases. The trim removed 0 bases at V and 0 bases at J, leaving 3 bases unmatched. The CDR3 consists of 18 residues. CDR1 and CDR2 from the germline V gene are SGHRS and YFSETQ. This CDR3 reads CASSLGLAGGPSTDTQYF. The CDR3 DNA follows: TGCGCCAGCAGCTTGGGACTAGCGGGAGGGCCGAGCACAGATACGCAGTATTTT.

The CDR3 region has the DNA TGTGCCGCCACCTGGGAGGCCGGCACTGAAGCTTTCTTT. Encoded protein: CAATWEAGTEAFF. The chain links TRBV10-3 to TRBJ1-1, with D uncertain. Trimming shortened V by 11 bases and J by 4 bases, and 17 bases separated the two germline ends. The CDR3 is 13 amino acids. CDR1 is ENHRY and CDR2 is SYGVKD in the germline V gene.

The gene calls are TRBV4-1 and TRBJ2-1, with D possibly being TRBD2 (6 bases). The ends were cut back, 1 base at V and 15 bases at J, with 16 bases in the middle. The CDR3 covers 13 residues. Germline loops: CDR1 MGHRA, CDR2 YSYEKL. The CDR3 DNA sequence: TGCGCCAGCAGCCAAGTTCTAACCGGGAGCAGGTTCTTC. Amino acids: CASSQVLTGSRFF.

The V and J genes are TRBV5-1 and TRBJ2-6; 7 bases line up with TRBD1. The V segment lost 2 bases and the J segment 1 base; nucleotides outside the gene matches: 12. This CDR3 is built from 19 residues. Germline V gene lookup returns CDR1 SGHRS and CDR2 YFSETQ. The CDR3 DNA follows: TGCGCCAGCAGCTTAAGGCGAACAGGGGCCCTATCTGGGGCCAACGTCCTGACTTTC. Protein: CASSLRRTGALSGANVLTF.

The J gene is TRBJ1-5, the V gene TRBV29-1, with 8 nucleotides matching TRBD1. CDR3 size: 13 residues. V lost 5 bases and J lost 2; bases outside the gene matches: 2. In germline, CDR1 is SQVTM, CDR2 ANQGSEA. CDR3 region: CSVMTGGNQPQHF. The CDR3 DNA follows: TGCAGCGTTATGACAGGGGGCAATCAGCCCCAGCATTTT.

This rearrangement joins TRBV19 to TRBJ1-4, with D unresolved. The CDR3 covers 15 residues. V was clipped by 7 bases and J by 0 bases, with 12 bases between them. Germline-derived CDR1 and CDR2 are LNHDA and SQIVND (reference sequence). This chain's CDR3 is CASTIRAATNEKLFF. CDR3 nucleotides: TGTGCCAGTACGATAAGGGCTGCAACTAATGAAAAACTGTTTTTT.

The chain employs TRBV7-9 and TRBJ2-2, with unresolved D. Germline V gene lookup returns CDR1 SEHNR and CDR2 FQNEAQ (reference sequence). The germline V and J ends were trimmed by 1 base and 5 bases, with 8 bases remaining between them. This CDR3 region has 14 residues. CDR3 DNA: TGTGCCAGCAGCTTAGTCGAGAAAACCGGGGAGCTGTTTTTT. Its protein is CASSLVEKTGELFF.

The chain uses TRBV5-6 and TRBJ2-7; 8 nucleotides agree with TRBD2. CDR1 and CDR2 from the germline V gene are SGHDT and YYEEEE. CDR3 length: 14 residues. After removal of 2 bases from V and 3 bases from J, the junction contained 4 bases not matched to a gene. In DNA form, the CDR3 reads TGTGCCAGCAGCTTCTACCTAGCGGGCTACGAGCAGTACTTC. This gives the protein CASSFYLAGYEQYF.

This CDR3 reads CASSTHGQGVTEAFF. The DNA for the CDR3 is TGTGCCAGTAGTACCCATGGACAGGGTGTCACTGAAGCTTTCTTT. The rearrangement links TRBV19 to TRBJ1-1; 8 bases align to TRBD1. The CDR3 is 15 residues long. V was pared by 4 bases and J by 4 bases, with 8 bases of the junction left unmatched. Germline CDR1 is LNHDA and CDR2 is SQIVND (reference sequence).

In regard to this clone: Other DNA sequences in this specimen translate into the identical CDR3. This sequence joins TRBV5-1 and TRBJ2-7; 11 positions match TRBD2. V trimming: 0 bases; J trimming: 6 bases; junction bases outside the gene matches: 2. The germline V gene encodes CDR1 SGHRS and CDR2 YFSETQ. There are 14 residues in the CDR3. DNA for the CDR3: TGCGCCAGCAGCTTGGAACTAGCGGGAGTCGAGCAGTACTTC. Translation: CASSLELAGVEQYF.

The CDR3 is CASSLGGGDFSYEQYF. The CDR3 region has the DNA TGTGCCAGCAGCTTAGGGGGAGGGGACTTCTCCTACGAGCAGTACTTC. The chain carries TRBV7-8 and TRBJ2-7; 7 bases align to TRBD2. The V gene's germline CDR1 is SGHVS and CDR2 FQNEAQ. V was pared by 1 base and J by 0 bases, with 6 bases of the junction left unmatched. The CDR3 covers 16 residues.

The count of this clone is one. Other nucleotide sequences from this sample produce the same CDR3. The chain recombines TRBV18 with TRBJ2-3, with D tentatively TRBD2 (6 bases). Trimming cost V 3 bases and J 3 bases, with 10 bases left between them. The CDR3 consists of 14 residues. The germline V gene has CDR1 KGHSH and CDR2 LQKENI. In DNA, the CDR3 is TGTGCCAGCTCACCGGGGCTAGCGACAGATACGCAGTATTTT. It translates to CASSPGLATDTQYF.

The chain employs TRBV30 and TRBJ2-3; 8 bases line up with TRBD2. Germline CDR1 is GTSNPN and CDR2 is SVGIG (reference sequence). The CDR3 spans 11 residues. V shed 4 bases and J 11 bases; nucleotides not matched to a gene: 5. The CDR3 spells CAWKGSGVQYF. In DNA, the CDR3 is TGTGCCTGGAAAGGTAGCGGGGTGCAGTATTTT.

This rearrangement joins TRBV6-4 to TRBJ2-2; maybe TRBD1 (6 bases). This CDR3 contains 16 residues. V was trimmed by 2 bases and J by 4 bases, leaving 14 bases between them. Looked up from germline, CDR1 is MRHNA and CDR2 is SNTAGT. The CDR3 loop is CASSDRTAAGTGELFF. CDR3 sequence (DNA): TGTGCCAGCAGTGACAGGACAGCGGCGGGCACCGGGGAGCTGTTTTTT.

This clone showed up just once. V is TRBV28 and J is TRBJ2-7; 11 bases align to TRBD1. The CDR3 totals 16 residues. V lost 7 bases, J lost 6 bases, and 14 bases stayed unmatched. From germline, CDR1 is MDHEN and CDR2 SYDVKM. In DNA form, the CDR3 reads TGTGCCAGCAAACGTCCCCCCAGGACAGGGGGCTTCGAGCAGTACTTC. Translated: CASKRPPRTGGFEQYF.

The rearrangement links TRBV29-1 to TRBJ2-5; 7 nucleotides align to TRBD1. The ends lost 6 bases at V and 5 bases at J; junction bases unmatched: 9. Germline CDR1 and CDR2: SQVTM and ANQGSEA. This CDR3 comprises 13 residues. The CDR3 DNA is TGCAGCGTGACAGGGTCTGGATCGGAGACCCAGTACTTC. As protein: CSVTGSGSETQYF.

The gene calls are TRBV4-2 and TRBJ2-7, with 8 bases aligning to TRBD2. This CDR3 region has 15 residues. Unmatched junction bases numbered 7, after V lost 4 bases and J lost 2 bases. Looked up from germline, CDR1 is LGHNA and CDR2 is YNFKEQ. The CDR3 loop is CASSPYSGITYEQYF. The DNA for the CDR3 is TGTGCCAGCAGCCCATATAGCGGGATCACCTACGAGCAGTACTTC.

The J gene is TRBJ2-1, the V gene TRBV7-9; 7 bases fit TRBD2. Unmatched junction bases numbered 16, after V lost 2 bases and J lost 15 bases. In germline, CDR1 is SEHNR, CDR2 FQNEAQ (reference sequence). The CDR3 runs 15 residues. CDR3 in DNA: TGTGCCAGCAGCTTAAACGATATACCGGGGAGCGGGGTGTTCTTC. It encodes CASSLNDIPGSGVFF.

The chain employs TRBV7-2 and TRBJ1-2; 10 bases match TRBD1. CDR3 length equals 14 residues. The V gene's germline CDR1 is SGHTA and CDR2 FQGNSA. Losses at the gene ends were 4 bases for V and 8 bases for J; bases not matched to a gene: 7. In nucleotides, the CDR3 is TGTGCCAGCAGCTCATCCGGGACAGGGGAAGGCTACACCTTC. Translation gives CASSSSGTGEGYTF.